A selection of T cell receptor beta chains follows, all from one sample in a study of blood T cell repertoires in COVID-19. Generated by immunoSEQ multiplex PCR, the TCRdb table keeps only in-frame clones and is missing some. The sample shows around 200,000 clones, 75% to 90% of them seen only once. Sequencing used peripheral blood. The receptors stem from a man aged 40-50 years with acute or convalescent COVID-19. CDR3s include the opening cysteine and the closing phenylalanine or tryptophan. The order of the fields is J gene, clone size, D gene, V gene, CDR3 DNA, CDR3 protein. The D gene is left open where the match is weak. The listing skips clone size in some rows; elsewhere it reads once, few, many or a size class.

TRBJ1-2,few,.,TRBV10-3,TGTGCCATCAGTGCGGTACAGATACAAGCTAACTATGGCTACACCTTC,CAISAVQIQANYGYTF
TRBJ2-3,.,TRBD2,TRBV2,TGTGCCACCTCTAGCGGGGGGGCTATTTTCACAGATACGCAGTATTTT,CATSSGGAIFTDTQYF
TRBJ2-3,.,TRBD2,TRBV7-2,TGTGCCAGCAGCTCGGGACTAGCGGGGGAAACGCAGTATTTT,CASSSGLAGETQYF
TRBJ2-7,.,TRBD1,TRBV24-1,TGTGCCACCAGTGACCCCACAGGGGGCTACTACGAGCAGTACTTC,CATSDPTGGYYEQYF
TRBJ1-1,once,TRBD1,TRBV2,TGTGCCAGCAGTGGGATTGAGGGGGCGCGCACTGAAGCTTTCTTT,CASSGIEGARTEAFF
TRBJ2-7,once,.,TRBV7-8,TGTGCCAGCAGCAGTCCACGGGGGATGGCCGAGCAGTACTTC,CASSSPRGMAEQYF
TRBJ2-5,.,.,TRBV4-2,TGTGCCAGCAGCCAAGTCCCGGGGCAAGAGACCCAGTACTTC,CASSQVPGQETQYF
TRBJ2-1,.,TRBD2,TRBV7-2,TGTGCCAGCAGCTTTAGGGAGGGGCCAGTGTACAATGAGCAGTTCTTC,CASSFREGPVYNEQFF
TRBJ2-2,.,.,TRBV5-8,TGTGCCAGCAGCTTGCAGGGAGGATCGTGGGAGCTGTTTTTT,CASSLQGGSWELFF
TRBJ2-3,.,TRBD2,TRBV4-2,TGTGCCAGCAGCCAAGATCCGCGGGGGGCGACAGATACGCAGTATTTT,CASSQDPRGATDTQYF
TRBJ2-5,once,.,TRBV5-8,TGTGCCAGCAGCCAATTCACAGGGAGTAAGGGGACCCAGTACTTC,CASSQFTGSKGTQYF
TRBJ2-7,once,TRBD2,TRBV7-2,TGTGCCAGCAGCGTACCCCAAAGGGGACTAGCGGGGGCGGGTGAGCAGTACTTC,CASSVPQRGLAGAGEQYF
TRBJ2-7,.,TRBD1,TRBV7-2,TGTGCCAGCAGCTCGGGACAGAGGATCCACGAGCAGTACTTC,CASSSGQRIHEQYF
TRBJ2-5,.,.,TRBV2,TGTGCCAGCAGGGGGGGGGCCCAAGAGACCCAGTACTTC,CASRGGAQETQYF
TRBJ2-1,.,TRBD1,TRBV12-5,TGTGCTAGTGGTAGTGGACAGGGGTACAATGAGCAGTTCTTC,CASGSGQGYNEQFF
TRBJ1-6,.,.,TRBV5-1,TGCGCCAGCAGCGGAGGGCTCGGATCCTATAATTCACCCCTCCACTTT,CASSGGLGSYNSPLHF
TRBJ2-3,.,TRBD1,TRBV28,TGTGCCAGCAGTCTGAGGACAGGGAGCACAGATACGCAGTATTTT,CASSLRTGSTDTQYF
TRBJ2-3,.,TRBD2,TRBV3-1/TRBV3-2,TGTGCCAGCAGCCCGCGGACTAGCGGGAGTTACACAGATACGCAGTATTTT,CASSPRTSGSYTDTQYF
TRBJ1-6,.,.,TRBV7-2,TGTGCCAGCAGCTCTTTTTCGGGATCACCCCTCCACTTT,CASSSFSGSPLHF
TRBJ1-2,.,TRBD1,TRBV11-2,TGTGCCAGCAGCTTAGTCCGGGACAGGAATTACTATGGCTACACCTTC,CASSLVRDRNYYGYTF
TRBJ1-6,.,.,TRBV12-3/TRBV12-4,TGTGCCAGCAGTTTAGGGCCGCCGCCCCTCCACTTT,CASSLGPPPLHF
TRBJ2-1,.,.,TRBV6-6,TGTGCCAGCGGCGGGTTTTACAATGAGCAGTTCTTC,CASGGFYNEQFF
TRBJ2-7,once,.,TRBV5-6,TGTGCCAGCAGCTTTAGTACCTACGAGCAGTACTTC,CASSFSTYEQYF
TRBJ2-7,.,TRBD1,TRBV3-1/TRBV3-2,TGTGCCAGCAGCCAAGAAAGGGGGACAGGGGGCAGCTCCTACGAGCAGTACTTC,CASSQERGTGGSSYEQYF
TRBJ2-1,once,TRBD2,TRBV4-3,TGCGCCAGCAGCCAAAGACTAGCGGGGGGGCCCGTTGGGAATGAGCAGTTCTTC,CASSQRLAGGPVGNEQFF
TRBJ2-7,.,TRBD1,TRBV19,TGTGCCAGTAGCGCGACAGGGAACCCCTACGAGCAGTACTTC,CASSATGNPYEQYF
TRBJ2-2,.,.,TRBV7-2,TGTGCCAGCAGCTTAGCTAGGAGTACCGGGGAGCTGTTTTTT,CASSLARSTGELFF
TRBJ1-2,once,.,TRBV29-1,TGCAGCGTTCTTGGGAGGGGGAAGTATGGCTACACCTTC,CSVLGRGKYGYTF
TRBJ1-2,.,.,TRBV11-2,TGTGCCAGCAGCTTAGAGAGAGGAAGTGGCTACACCTTC,CASSLERGSGYTF
TRBJ2-1,few,TRBD2,TRBV3-1/TRBV3-2,TGTGCCAGCAGCCATGTACGGGGGGGGAACAATGAGCAGTTCTTC,CASSHVRGGNNEQFF
TRBJ2-7,.,TRBD1,TRBV5-5,TGTGCCAGCAGCCTAGGATCGACAGGGGGCATCTACGAGCAGTACTTC,CASSLGSTGGIYEQYF
TRBJ2-7,.,.,TRBV27,TGTGCCAGCAGTTTCGGGGATAGGAGTGAGCAGTACTTC,CASSFGDRSEQYF
TRBJ2-2,.,TRBD2,TRBV5-5,TGTGCCAGCAGCTTGGCCTGGAGCGGGGGAAACACCGGGGAGCTGTTTTTT,CASSLAWSGGNTGELFF
TRBJ2-3,.,.,TRBV7-8,TGTGCCAGCAGCCCGAGGGGGAGTCGGGATACGCAGTATTTT,CASSPRGSRDTQYF
TRBJ2-3,.,.,TRBV11-3,TGTGCCAGCTCCGCAGGGGCGGAAACAGATACGCAGTATTTT,CASSAGAETDTQYF
TRBJ1-1,.,TRBD1,TRBV7-2,TGTGCCAGCAGCATTACAGGGGGTTCATTATCCACTGAAGCTTTCTTT,CASSITGGSLSTEAFF
TRBJ2-5,once,.,TRBV21-1,TGTGCCAGCAGCCCCCCCCGGGGGTCCCAAGAGACCCAGTACTTC,CASSPPRGSQETQYF
TRBJ2-7,.,.,TRBV6-5,TGTGCCAGCAGCGTCCTCGGAGCGATCTCCTACGAGCAGTACTTC,CASSVLGAISYEQYF
TRBJ1-4,.,.,TRBV6-1,TGTGCCAGCAGTGATAAGCGGGTCCGGGAAAAACTGTTTTTT,CASSDKRVREKLFF
TRBJ1-4,.,TRBD1,TRBV6-6,TGTGCCAGCAACTTCCAAAGGGGGCTGGCTAATGAAAAACTGTTTTTT,CASNFQRGLANEKLFF